What follows is one TCR beta chain and its context. The assay was immunoSEQ multiplex PCR, and TCRdb's table has in-frame clones only and misses some. The sample lists 800,000 to 1,200,000 clones; around three quarters were seen once. This entry comes from a study of shared clonotypes between healthy human individuals. The CDR3 runs 15 residues. Germline V gene sequence: CDR1 MNHNS, CDR2 SASEGT. The V end lost 5 bases, the J end lost 0 bases, and 11 bases lay between the germline ends. The sequenced sample was memory CD4+ T cells from PBMCs. Subset here: CD45RA-negative fraction. This clonotype was sampled from a man between 18 and 29 years old in good health. Some clones in this sample may be carry-over from other donors' samples. The chain uses TRBV6-1 and TRBJ1-3, with D unresolved. CDR3 sequence (DNA): TGTGCCAGCAGTTTTGGACTACCCTCTGGAAACACCATATATTTT. It yields the protein CASSFGLPSGNTIYF.